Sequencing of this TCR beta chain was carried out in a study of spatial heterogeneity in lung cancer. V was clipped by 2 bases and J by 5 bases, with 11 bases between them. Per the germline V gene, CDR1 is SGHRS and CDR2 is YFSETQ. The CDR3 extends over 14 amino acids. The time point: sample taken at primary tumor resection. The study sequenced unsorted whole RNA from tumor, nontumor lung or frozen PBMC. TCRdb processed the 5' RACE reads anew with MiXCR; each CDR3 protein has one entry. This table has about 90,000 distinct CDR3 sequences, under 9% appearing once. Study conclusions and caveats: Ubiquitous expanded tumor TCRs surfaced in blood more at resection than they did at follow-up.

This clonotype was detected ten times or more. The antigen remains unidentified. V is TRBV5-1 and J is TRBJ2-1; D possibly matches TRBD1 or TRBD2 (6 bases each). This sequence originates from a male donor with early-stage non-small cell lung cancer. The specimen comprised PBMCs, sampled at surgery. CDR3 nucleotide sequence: TGCGCCAGCAGCTTTGGGGGGCCGAACAATGAGCAGTTCTTC. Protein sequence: CASSFGGPNNEQFF.